This TCR beta chain emerged from a study of T cell responses to AZD1222 COVID-19 vaccine. The ends were cut back, 3 bases at V and 0 bases at J, with 6 bases in the middle. CDR3 length equals 14 residues. The germline V gene encodes CDR1 LNHDA and CDR2 SQIVND (reference sequence). Generated by immunoSEQ multiplex PCR, the TCRdb table keeps only in-frame clones and is missing some. This table has about 93,000 clones, roughly 90% appearing once. The sample was peripheral blood, taken on day 0 of MenACWY control vaccination. The TCR sequence derives from an adult in good health. The chain carries TRBV19 and TRBJ1-5; the D is unclear. For the CDR3, the DNA is TGTGCCAGTAGTATGCCCTATAGCAATCAGCCCCAGCATTTT. It specifies CASSMPYSNQPQHF.